These 27 T cell receptor beta chains were all obtained from the same sample, sequenced in a study of T cell clonotyping in hematopoietic cell transplantation. Libraries were prepared by immunoSEQ multiplex PCR; TCRdb keeps only in-frame clonotypes and omits some of them. Here the sample spans roughly 15,000 clones, about 90% being singletons. The specimen was peripheral blood mononuclear cells. These receptors were collected from a man between 45 and 60 years old in good health. Some clones in this sample may be carry-over from other donors' samples.

The chain combines TRBV5-8 with TRBJ1-2; no clear D. The CDR3 consists of 13 residues. The V and J ends lost 0 bases and 7 bases respectively, with 10 bases between them. CDR1 SGHTS and CDR2 YDEGEE come from the germline V gene. Written as DNA, the CDR3 is TGTGCCAGCAGCTTGGTTGCCCGGATTGGCTACACCTTC. This encodes CASSLVARIGYTF.

The rearrangement links TRBV19 to TRBJ1-2; D gene uncertain. The CDR3 consists of 15 residues. CDR1 LNHDA and CDR2 SQIVND come from the germline V gene (reference sequence). Deletions cut 5 bases from V and 5 bases from J, with 18 bases between. CDR3 DNA sequence: TGTGCCAGTAGTCTCGAGGACTTGCCGGGGTATGGCTACACCTTC. Amino acid sequence: CASSLEDLPGYGYTF.

The gene calls are TRBV14 and TRBJ1-5; the D is unclear. The CDR3 runs 13 residues. Germline V gene data show CDR1 as SGHDN and CDR2 as FVKESK. Trimming left V 0 bases short and J 7 bases short, with 7 bases between. The CDR3 spells CASSQELDQPQHF. CDR3 bases: TGTGCCAGCAGCCAAGAGTTGGACCAGCCCCAGCATTTT.

The chain carries TRBV30 and TRBJ1-6; 9 nucleotides align to TRBD1. Germline CDR1 and CDR2: GTSNPN and SVGIG (reference sequence). V was pared by 8 bases and J by 8 bases, with 10 bases of the junction left unmatched. The CDR3 has 14 amino acids. The CDR3 coding sequence is TGTGCCGGGCGGACAGGGGTGAGTCATTCACCCCTCCACTTT. Encoded protein: CAGRTGVSHSPLHF. The full variable domain, with the rest looked up from reference TRBV30 and TRBJ1-6, is SQTIHQWPATLVQPVGSPLSLECTVEGTSNPNLYWYRQAAGRGLQLLFYSVGIGQISSEVPQNLSASRPQDRQFILSSKKLLLSDSGFYLCAGRTGVSHSPLHFGNGTRLTVT.

V gene TRBV19 combines with J gene TRBJ2-1; D call uncertain. Trimming left V 4 bases short and J 0 bases short, with 10 bases between. The germline V gene encodes CDR1 LNHDA and CDR2 SQIVND (reference sequence). The CDR3 is 15 residues long. CDR3 protein: CASSKQGHSYNEQFF. DNA of the CDR3: TGTGCCAGTAGTAAGCAAGGGCACTCCTACAATGAGCAGTTCTTC.

This clone was seen only once. This chain uses TRBV7-6 with TRBJ1-4, with unresolved D. CDR3 size: 13 residues. Germline values: CDR1 SGHVS, CDR2 FNYEAQ. Trimming removed 1 base from V and 3 bases from J, with 3 bases in between. CDR3 loop: CASSLVPNEKLFF. CDR3 bases: TGTGCCAGCAGCTTAGTGCCTAATGAAAAACTGTTTTTT.

This chain uses TRBV5-1 with TRBJ1-4, with TRBD1 as a possible D gene (5 bases). Germline V CDR1 and CDR2: SGHRS, YFSETQ. Trimming removed 4 bases at V and 2 bases at J, with 12 bases between. There are 15 residues in the CDR3. CDR3 in DNA: TGCGCCAGCAGCGTGCAGCAGGGCACTAATGAAAAACTGTTTTTT. The encoded protein is CASSVQQGTNEKLFF.

The genes are TRBV19 and TRBJ1-5; the D gene is possibly TRBD1 (5 bases). The V gene's germline CDR1 is LNHDA and CDR2 SQIVND (reference sequence). This CDR3 has 14 amino acids. V gave up 9 bases and J gave up 3 bases, with 15 bases separating them. CDR3 region: CASTLMGLNQPQHF. CDR3 DNA: TGTGCCAGCACGTTGATGGGGCTCAATCAGCCCCAGCATTTT.

This clone has a single count. The rearrangement joins TRBV4-2 to TRBJ1-5; no clear D gene. Trimming left V 1 base short and J 5 bases short, with 12 bases between. This CDR3 has 15 amino acids. Germline CDR1 is LGHNA and CDR2 is YNFKEQ. CDR3 sequence (DNA): TGTGCCAGCAGCCAAGTGGACGGCGCCTATCAGCCCCAGCATTTT. This encodes CASSQVDGAYQPQHF.

The chain recombines TRBV6-5 with TRBJ1-5; D is perhaps TRBD1 (5 bases). The CDR3 is 15 residues long. V dropped 7 bases and J dropped 6 bases, with 19 bases sitting between them. Looked up from germline, CDR1 is MNHEY and CDR2 is SVGAGI. CDR3 nucleotide sequence: TGTGCCAGCACCCCAAGGGCAGGGCGGGGTCAGCCCCAGCATTTT. This translates into CASTPRAGRGQPQHF.

The chain couples TRBV28 to TRBJ2-7, with 7 bases that match TRBD1. Germline loops: CDR1 MDHEN, CDR2 SYDVKM. V lost 2 bases to trimming and J lost 5 bases; unmatched junction nucleotides: 15. CDR3 size: 17 residues. This CDR3 is CASSLPRTGGPDDEQYF. The CDR3 region has the DNA TGTGCCAGCAGTTTACCGAGGACAGGCGGGCCTGATGACGAGCAGTACTTC.

The rearrangement uses TRBV29-1 and TRBJ1-2; no clear D gene. This CDR3 is built from 12 residues. Germline CDR1 SQVTM, CDR2 ANQGSEA. Between the trimmed V and J ends, which lost 6 bases and 6 bases, there was a span of 14 bases. CDR3 sequence: CSVPDPIHGYTF. In nucleotides, the CDR3 is TGCAGCGTCCCGGACCCGATTCATGGCTACACCTTC.

This sequence joins TRBV30 and TRBJ2-7; no clear D gene. Germline-derived CDR1 and CDR2 are GTSNPN and SVGIG (reference sequence). The length of the CDR3 is 15 residues. The germline V and J ends were trimmed by 2 bases and 2 bases, with 16 bases remaining between them. This CDR3 is CAWSRGLDTTYEQYF. In DNA form, the CDR3 reads TGTGCCTGGAGTCGCGGTCTTGATACCACCTACGAGCAGTACTTC.

This rearrangement joins TRBV29-1 to TRBJ2-5; possibly TRBD1 or TRBD2 for D (5 bases each). The ends were cut back, 6 bases at V and 1 base at J, with 12 bases in the middle. CDR1 is SQVTM and CDR2 is ANQGSEA in the germline V gene. This CDR3 has 13 amino acids. CDR3 protein: CSVGSGAQETQYF. The CDR3, as DNA: TGCAGCGTAGGTTCCGGGGCCCAAGAGACCCAGTACTTC.

The gene calls are TRBV2 and TRBJ2-7; 7 bases are a match to TRBD1. Germline V gene data show CDR1 as SNHLY and CDR2 as FYNNEI. J gave up 5 bases and V 7 bases, and 8 bases lay outside the gene matches. The length of the CDR3 is 13 residues. CDR3 nucleotide sequence: TGTGCCAGCATGTTACAGGGGAACGACGAGCAGTACTTC. This codes for CASMLQGNDEQYF.

This chain connects TRBV5-1 to TRBJ2-7, with D unclear. The CDR3 is 12 amino acids. Germline CDR1 SGHRS, CDR2 YFSETQ. The V end was cut by 5 bases, the J end by 0 bases, with 6 bases between. The CDR3 loop is CASSESSYEQYF. The CDR3, as DNA: TGCGCCAGCAGTGAGAGCTCCTACGAGCAGTACTTC.

This sequence joins TRBV20-1 and TRBJ2-7, with D hard to call. CDR1 and CDR2 (germline): DFQATT, SNEGSKA (reference sequence). The CDR3 is 11 amino acids. Trimming took off 5 bases at V and 2 bases at J, with 7 bases between the two ends. The CDR3 DNA is TGCAGTGCTCAAGACACCTACGAGCAGTACTTC. It specifies CSAQDTYEQYF.

This chain links TRBV5-4 with TRBJ2-7, with D perhaps TRBD1 or TRBD2 (5 bases each). V lost 4 bases and J lost 3, with 11 bases in between. The CDR3 has 13 amino acids. The germline V gene has CDR1 SGHNT and CDR2 YYREEE (reference sequence). CDR3 bases: TGTGCCAGCAGCGAAGGGACGCGCTACGAGCAGTACTTC. Its translation is CASSEGTRYEQYF.

The CDR3 sequence is CASSQDWAGREQYF. The CDR3 bases are TGCGCCAGCAGCCAAGATTGGGCAGGGCGTGAGCAGTACTTC. The rearrangement uses TRBV4-1 and TRBJ2-7; D is possibly TRBD1 (5 bases). Germline-derived CDR1 and CDR2 are MGHRA and YSYEKL. The CDR3 has 14 amino acids. Trimming removed 0 bases at V and 7 bases at J, with 13 bases between.

This rearrangement joins TRBV6-1 to TRBJ2-1, with D tentatively TRBD1 (6 bases). Germline V gene data show CDR1 as MNHNS and CDR2 as SASEGT. Deletions cut 4 bases from V and 7 bases from J, with 17 bases between. This CDR3 is built from 15 residues. As DNA, the CDR3 is TGTGCCAGCAGTGGGCGACAGGATCCGGTGAATGAGCAGTTCTTC. Amino acid sequence: CASSGRQDPVNEQFF.

Here the CDR3 DNA reads TGTGCCAGCAGCCCCCCCGACAGGGTGTCTGAAGCTTTCTTT. Protein sequence: CASSPPDRVSEAFF. The rearrangement uses TRBV4-2 and TRBJ1-1, with 7 bases identical to TRBD1. Germline CDR1 and CDR2: LGHNA and YNFKEQ. This CDR3 has 14 amino acids. The junction had 8 bases not matched to a gene; V was cut back by 4 bases and J by 6 bases.

V is TRBV28 and J is TRBJ1-5; tentatively, D is TRBD1 (5 bases). The CDR3 is 13 residues long. The germline V gene has CDR1 MDHEN and CDR2 SYDVKM. V lost 5 bases, J lost 0 bases, and 5 bases lay in between. The DNA for the CDR3 is TGTGCCAGCAGTCAGGGTAGCAATCAGCCCCAGCATTTT. This encodes CASSQGSNQPQHF.

This rearrangement joins TRBV7-6 to TRBJ1-1; D gene unclear. The germline V and J ends were trimmed by 5 bases and 1 base, with 8 bases remaining between them. This CDR3 contains 13 residues. Per germline, CDR1 SGHVS and CDR2 FNYEAQ. The CDR3 sequence is CASSPPRNTEAFF. CDR3 bases: TGTGCCAGCAGCCCCCCACGGAACACTGAAGCTTTCTTT.

V is TRBV7-6 and J is TRBJ1-2, with 8 nucleotides matching TRBD1. With 4 bases clipped from V and 1 base from J, the junction kept 8 bases outside the gene matches. Germline CDR1 is SGHVS and CDR2 is FNYEAQ. The CDR3 length is 16 residues. CDR3: CASSSVRGPNNYGYTF. The CDR3 DNA reads TGTGCCAGCAGCTCCGTCAGGGGGCCGAATAACTATGGCTACACCTTC.

This clone was seen a handful of times. The rearrangement links TRBV1 to TRBJ2-3; the table gives TRBD2 as D, unverified against the DNA. TRBV1 is flagged as a pseudogene. This CDR3 has 16 residues. The CDR3: CTSILDGSALYWSQYF. As DNA, the CDR3 is TGCACCAGCATACTAGACGGCTCAGCCCTTTATTGGTCGCAGTATTTT.

The V call is TRBV28, the J call TRBJ2-7; possibly TRBD1 for D (6 bases). This CDR3 is 13 amino acids long. Germline loops: CDR1 MDHEN, CDR2 SYDVKM. Trimming left V 2 bases short and J 4 bases short, with 9 bases between. In DNA, the CDR3 is TGTGCCAGCAGTTTAACCACAGGGTACGAGCAGTACTTC. Residues: CASSLTTGYEQYF.

The V call is TRBV5-4, the J call TRBJ2-2; 13 bases are shared with TRBD2. The CDR3 covers 17 residues. Germline V gene sequence: CDR1 SGHNT, CDR2 YYREEE (reference sequence). Unmatched junction bases numbered 9, after V lost 10 bases and J lost 0 bases. This CDR3 reads CAGRTSGGLANTGELFF. DNA of the CDR3: TGTGCCGGCCGGACTAGCGGGGGCCTTGCGAACACCGGGGAGCTGTTTTTT.